This T cell receptor beta chain was obtained from a study of blood T cell repertoires in COVID-19. Across the study: Samples representing acute and convalescent COVID-19 were sourced from the United States, Italy and Spain.

In the authors' workflow: Reference gene primer amplification gave nucleated cell count estimates. Clones were read by immunoSEQ multiplex PCR, and TCRdb kept only the in-frame ones, dropping some. V, J and clone size were drawn from that table, and D and trimming were deduced from the DNA. The table shows 65,000 to 95,000 clones, with around nine tenths occurring only once. The CDR3 has 12 amino acids. The ends were cut back, 3 bases at V and 6 bases at J, with 8 bases in the middle. This TCR was recovered from a man between 65 and 85 years old with active or convalescent COVID-19. The sequencing sample was made of peripheral blood. The chain is built from TRBV12-3 or TRBV12-4 and TRBJ1-2; D unclear. The DNA of the CDR3 is TGTGCCAGCAGTTTCGGCGGGAATGGCTACACCTTC. This encodes CASSFGGNGYTF.